The 27 T cell receptor beta chains given below trace back to one sample, sequenced in a study of blood T cell repertoires in COVID-19. Method: immunoSEQ multiplex PCR; TCRdb's copy keeps in-frame clones and lacks some. The repertoire has around 100,000 clones, 75% to 90% of them found once; the top ten carry roughly 5%. The sequenced material came from peripheral blood. The receptors derive from a woman in her sixties with COVID-19, enrolled during active disease.

This clone showed up just once. The chain uses TRBV28 and TRBJ2-1; 7 nucleotides align to TRBD1. The CDR3 is made up of 15 amino acids. Germline loops: CDR1 MDHEN, CDR2 SYDVKM. J lost 3 bases, V lost 3 bases, and 5 bases had no gene match. CDR3 DNA sequence: TGTGCCAGCAGTTTGGTAGCAGGGGGCTACAATGAGCAGTTCTTC. Translation gives CASSLVAGGYNEQFF.

CDR3 coding DNA: TGTGCCAGCAGCCAAGGACTAGCGGCGAACACCGGGGAGCTGTTTTTT. Amino acids: CASSQGLAANTGELFF. This chain links TRBV4-2 with TRBJ2-2, with 9 bases aligning to TRBD2. In germline, CDR1 is LGHNA, CDR2 YNFKEQ. The J segment lost 0 bases and the V segment lost 1 base, leaving 0 bases of the junction unmatched. The CDR3 extends over 16 amino acids.

The chain combines TRBV2 with TRBJ2-2; D not resolved. The CDR3 contains 14 residues. Germline values: CDR1 SNHLY, CDR2 FYNNEI. Trimming took 4 bases from V and 7 from J, leaving 13 bases between them. CDR3 amino acids: CASSVFGVRGELFF. The CDR3, as DNA: TGTGCCAGCAGTGTTTTCGGTGTTCGCGGGGAGCTGTTTTTT.

This chain uses TRBV5-1 with TRBJ1-4; D is unclear. V was shortened by 5 bases and J by 4 bases, with 15 bases between the two germline ends. CDR3 size: 15 residues. Per the germline V gene, CDR1 is SGHRS and CDR2 is YFSETQ. The chain's CDR3 is CASSPTADLNEKLFF. CDR3 bases: TGCGCCAGCAGTCCCACAGCAGACCTTAATGAAAAACTGTTTTTT.

J is TRBJ1-1 and V is TRBV6-6, with TRBD1 matching over 7 bases. The junction had 7 bases not matched to a gene; V was cut back by 5 bases and J by 1 base. CDR3 size: 15 residues. From germline, CDR1 is MNHNY and CDR2 SVGAGI (reference sequence). The chain's CDR3 is CASSHRQGENTEAFF. The CDR3 nucleotides are TGTGCCAGCAGTCACCGACAGGGAGAGAACACTGAAGCTTTCTTT.

CDR3 amino acids: CASSLYNQETQYF. The CDR3 DNA is TGCGCCAGCAGCCTGTATAACCAAGAGACCCAGTACTTC. J is TRBJ2-5 and V is TRBV5-1; no reliable D call. V was clipped by 4 bases and J by 0 bases, with 7 bases between them. The CDR3 length is 13 residues. From germline, CDR1 is SGHRS and CDR2 YFSETQ.

This rearrangement joins TRBV2 to TRBJ2-2; 13 bases fit TRBD2. Germline-derived CDR1 and CDR2 are SNHLY and FYNNEI. CDR3 length: 16 amino acids. The ends lost 4 bases at V and 1 base at J; junction bases unmatched: 0. CDR3 protein: CASSGTSGRNTGELFF. In DNA form, the CDR3 reads TGTGCCAGCAGTGGGACTAGCGGGAGGAACACCGGGGAGCTGTTTTTT.

V gene TRBV13 combines with J gene TRBJ2-7; 7 bases are a match to TRBD2. Trimming at V came to 2 bases and at J to 0 bases, leaving 4 bases not matched to a gene. CDR1 and CDR2 from the germline V gene are PRHDT and FYEKMQ (reference sequence). This CDR3 is built from 15 residues. The DNA for the CDR3 is TGTGCCAGCAGCTTAAGGCGGGGGAGCTCCTACGAGCAGTACTTC. It translates to CASSLRRGSSYEQYF. Together with reference TRBV13 and TRBJ2-7, the CDR3 gives the full variable domain: AAGVIQSPRHLIKEKRETATLKCYPIPRHDTVYWYQQGPGQDPQFLISFYEKMQSDKGSIPDRFSAQQFSDYHSELNMSSLELGDSALYFCASSLRRGSSYEQYFGPGTRLTVT.

The V gene is TRBV7-9, the J gene TRBJ1-1; 7 bases agree with TRBD1. With V trimmed by 3 bases and J by 3 bases, 10 bases remained unmatched. The CDR3 extends over 16 amino acids. The germline CDR1 and CDR2 sequences are SEHNR and FQNEAQ (reference sequence). The CDR3 sequence is CASSFRQGDVDTEAFF. The CDR3 nucleotides are TGTGCCAGCAGCTTCAGACAGGGTGATGTGGACACTGAAGCTTTCTTT.

CDR3 in DNA: TGTGCCAGTAGTATCCGCCCGGGACGCCCAGAGGGGGACAATGAGCAGTTCTTC. It is translated as CASSIRPGRPEGDNEQFF. The V gene is TRBV19, the J gene TRBJ2-1, with a weak D call TRBD1 (6 bases). CDR3 size: 18 residues. Germline CDR1 reads LNHDA; CDR2 reads SQIVND (reference sequence). The V end was cut by 3 bases, the J end by 5 bases, with 23 bases between.

CDR3 sequence reads: CSVVQGVNTEAFF. The CDR3 region has the DNA TGCAGCGTGGTACAGGGGGTAAACACTGAAGCTTTCTTT. V is TRBV29-1 and J is TRBJ1-1, with 8 bases fitting TRBD1. This CDR3 contains 13 residues. With V trimmed by 6 bases and J by 2 bases, 5 bases remained unmatched. Germline V lookup: CDR1 SQVTM, CDR2 ANQGSEA.

In regard to this clone: This same CDR3 is encoded by further DNA sequences in the sample. This sequence joins TRBV5-4 and TRBJ2-3; a possible D gene is TRBD1 (6 bases). The germline V gene has CDR1 SGHNT and CDR2 YYREEE (reference sequence). V lost 0 bases and J 3 bases, leaving 11 bases between the germline ends. This CDR3 is built from 15 residues. The CDR3 nucleotides are TGTGCCAGCAGCTTGGAACAGGGAGAGACAGATACGCAGTATTTT. The encoded protein is CASSLEQGETDTQYF.

This clone was seen only once. The J gene is TRBJ2-7, the V gene TRBV7-8; 10 positions match TRBD1. Germline loops: CDR1 SGHVS, CDR2 FQNEAQ. V trimming: 1 base; J trimming: 6 bases; junction bases outside the gene matches: 6. The CDR3 has 15 amino acids. CDR3 nucleotide sequence: TGTGCCAGCAGCTTAGTGGGGACAGGGGTTTCCGAGCAGTACTTC. It specifies CASSLVGTGVSEQYF.

The chain couples TRBV19 to TRBJ1-5; 8 bases align to TRBD1. CDR3 length equals 16 residues. V lost 10 bases, J lost 5 bases, and 16 bases stayed unmatched. CDR1 is LNHDA and CDR2 is SQIVND in the germline V gene (reference sequence). CDR3 in amino acids: CATEPRDRGVDQPQHF. The CDR3, as DNA: TGTGCCACCGAACCTCGTGACAGGGGTGTCGATCAGCCCCAGCATTTT.

The chain carries TRBV13 and TRBJ2-6; 10 nucleotides line up with TRBD1. The V gene's germline CDR1 is PRHDT and CDR2 FYEKMQ (reference sequence). The CDR3 extends over 16 amino acids. Unmatched junction bases numbered 3, after V lost 5 bases and J lost 2 bases. CDR3 residues: CASSPGQGAGANVLTF. For the CDR3, the DNA is TGTGCCAGCAGCCCAGGACAGGGGGCTGGGGCCAACGTCCTGACTTTC.

This chain uses TRBV29-1 with TRBJ2-2; D ambiguous. Germline V gene data show CDR1 as SQVTM and CDR2 as ANQGSEA. V was trimmed by 3 bases and J by 3 bases, leaving 8 bases between them. This CDR3 has 13 amino acids. The CDR3 reads CSVDKSHTGELFF. As DNA, the CDR3 is TGCAGCGTTGACAAGAGCCACACCGGGGAGCTGTTTTTT.

J is TRBJ1-1 and V is TRBV18; 8 bases are a match to TRBD1. This CDR3 is 15 amino acids long. Germline CDR1 is KGHSH and CDR2 is LQKENI. With V trimmed by 7 bases and J by 0 bases, 7 bases remained unmatched. CDR3 bases: TGTGCCAGCTTACGGGACAGGCCTTTGAACACTGAAGCTTTCTTT. This codes for CASLRDRPLNTEAFF.

The chain carries TRBV3-1 (or the pseudogene TRBV3-2) and TRBJ1-3; D not certain. V was shortened by 2 bases and J by 0 bases, with 8 bases between the two germline ends. CDR1 and CDR2 (germline): LGHDT, YNNKEL (reference sequence). This CDR3 contains 15 residues. CDR3 nucleotides: TGTGCCAGCAGCCAACTTCTCAGCTCTGGAAACACCATATATTTT. It translates to CASSQLLSSGNTIYF.

This clone was seen more than once but under ten times. This chain connects TRBV10-3 to TRBJ2-7; TRBD1 agrees at 8 bases. The CDR3 sequence is 14 residues long. V lost 6 bases and J lost 5; bases outside the gene matches: 9. Germline CDR1 and CDR2: ENHRY and SYGVKD. The CDR3 reads CAIRNDRGTHEQYF. CDR3 DNA sequence: TGTGCCATCAGAAACGACAGGGGTACTCACGAGCAGTACTTC.

This sequence joins TRBV5-1 and TRBJ1-1; 7 nucleotides agree with TRBD1. The CDR3 extends over 13 amino acids. The germline V gene encodes CDR1 SGHRS and CDR2 YFSETQ. V shed 6 bases, J shed 0 bases, and the junction held 2 bases outside the gene matches. CDR3 loop: CASKQGVNTEAFF. CDR3 DNA sequence: TGCGCCAGCAAGCAGGGGGTGAACACTGAAGCTTTCTTT. The full variable domain, rest sourced from reference TRBV5-1 and TRBJ1-1, is KAGVTQTPRYLIKTRGQQVTLSCSPISGHRSVSWYQQTPGQGLQFLFEYFSETQRNKGNFPGRFSGRQFSNSRSEMNVSTLELGDSALYLCASKQGVNTEAFFGQGTRLTVV.

V and J are TRBV10-3 and TRBJ2-7; 7 bases agree with TRBD1. The V and J ends lost 2 bases and 3 bases, in that order; junction bases with no gene match: 7. This CDR3 contains 15 residues. Per germline, CDR1 ENHRY and CDR2 SYGVKD. The CDR3 DNA reads as TGTGCCATCAGTGAGCCTGGGGACAGTCGCTACGAGCAGTACTTC. Its protein product is CAISEPGDSRYEQYF.

This clone was seen just once. The chain has TRBV6-2 or TRBV6-3 and TRBJ1-2; 9 bases align to TRBD1. Germline CDR1 reads MNHEY; CDR2 reads SVGEGT. The CDR3 has 15 residues. J gave up 5 bases and V 4 bases, and 8 bases lay outside the gene matches. In DNA form, the CDR3 reads TGTGCCAGCAGTTCTACTTTGACAGGGGGTTATGGCTACACCTTC. This gives the protein CASSSTLTGGYGYTF.

The chain couples TRBV4-3 to TRBJ1-2; a possible D gene is TRBD1 (6 bases). The CDR3 contains 16 residues. The germline gives CDR1 LGHNA, CDR2 YSLEER. With 0 bases removed from V and 0 bases from J, the gap between germline ends came to 11 bases. The chain's CDR3 is CASSQDSAGANYGYTF. CDR3 nucleotides: TGCGCCAGCAGCCAAGATAGCGCAGGGGCTAACTATGGCTACACCTTC.

The rearrangement uses TRBV7-9 and TRBJ1-2; weak D call: TRBD1 (6 bases). Trimming took 5 bases from V and 1 from J, leaving 23 bases between them. Per the germline V gene, CDR1 is SEHNR and CDR2 is FQNEAQ (reference sequence). The CDR3 is made up of 18 amino acids. CDR3 residues: CASSGSRGLDSLNYGYTF. CDR3 in DNA: TGTGCCAGCAGCGGTAGCAGGGGATTAGATTCCCTTAACTATGGCTACACCTTC. The variable domain in full, with the rest retrieved from reference TRBV7-9 and TRBJ1-2, is DTGVSQNPRHKITKRGQNVTFRCDPISEHNRLYWYRQTLGQGPEFLTYFQNEAQLEKSRLLSDRFSAERPKGSFSTLEIQRTEQGDSAMYLCASSGSRGLDSLNYGYTFGSGTRLTVV.

The chain's CDR3 is CASSNSGDQPQHF. The DNA for the CDR3 is TGTGCCAGCTCAAATTCAGGGGATCAGCCCCAGCATTTT. The chain is built from TRBV18 and TRBJ1-5; D may be TRBD1 (6 bases). The germline V gene has CDR1 KGHSH and CDR2 LQKENI. Trimming pared 5 bases from V and 5 bases from J, leaving 10 bases between. The CDR3 has 13 amino acids.

The rearrangement links TRBV11-2 to TRBJ2-2; D is possibly TRBD2 (5 bases). Germline-derived CDR1 and CDR2 are SGHAT and FQNNGV. The CDR3 contains 14 residues. V was clipped by 1 base and J by 5 bases, with 8 bases between them. CDR3 loop: CASSLGLATGELFF. The CDR3 coding sequence is TGTGCCAGCAGCTTAGGGTTAGCGACCGGGGAGCTGTTTTTT.

CDR3 region: CSASRAQGQGLGSPLHF. The CDR3 DNA reads as TGCAGTGCTAGTCGGGCCCAAGGGCAGGGACTGGGTTCACCCCTCCACTTT. The chain employs TRBV20-1 and TRBJ1-6, with a tentative D call TRBD1 (5 bases). The V gene lost 3 bases and the J gene lost 9 bases, with 24 bases spanning the gap. Germline values: CDR1 DFQATT, CDR2 SNEGSKA (reference sequence). The CDR3 sequence is 17 residues long.